What follows are 13 T cell receptor beta chains derived from one specimen sequenced in a study of blood T cell repertoires in COVID-19 (dated by TCRdb to about 2020). Library creation used the immunoSEQ multiplex PCR assay. The source is immuneACCESS, and TCRdb retained only in-frame sequences with V and J called. Part of the clones is not carried over; for the studies checked, unresolved V genes explain less than half of this, and the remainder is unexplained. The table for this sample lists 50,000 to 60,000 clones; roughly 90% of them were counted only once. The leading ten clones occupy about 9.3% of the sample. The sequenced material came from peripheral blood. The receptor set was obtained from a man in his 60s with active COVID-19.

This chain joins TRBV10-3 and TRBJ2-7, with D perhaps matching TRBD2 (5 bases). V lost 6 bases and J lost 3, with 6 bases in between. Germline CDR1 reads ENHRY; CDR2 reads SYGVKD. The CDR3 is 11 amino acids. CDR3 amino acids: CAIRGGYEQYF. The CDR3 DNA sequence: TGTGCCATCAGAGGAGGCTACGAGCAGTACTTC.

The genes are TRBV19 and TRBJ1-1; TRBD1 aligns across 8 bases. The CDR3 consists of 14 residues. The V gene's germline CDR1 is LNHDA and CDR2 SQIVND (reference sequence). V lost 3 bases and J lost 8; bases outside the gene matches: 8. The CDR3 reads CASSIPDRAPEAFF. In DNA, the CDR3 is TGTGCCAGTAGTATCCCGGACAGGGCGCCCGAAGCTTTCTTT.

The chain is built from TRBV5-6 and TRBJ2-3; 8 bases are shared with TRBD1. CDR3 length equals 14 residues. The junction had 11 bases not matched to a gene; V was cut back by 7 bases and J by 7 bases. The germline gives CDR1 SGHDT, CDR2 YYEEEE. CDR3 loop: CASRGRGRKNTQYF. CDR3 nucleotide sequence: TGTGCCAGCCGGGGCAGGGGGCGCAAAAATACGCAGTATTTT.

V gene TRBV7-8 combines with J gene TRBJ1-5, with D tentatively TRBD1 (6 bases). Germline V gene data show CDR1 as SGHVS and CDR2 as FQNEAQ. The CDR3 covers 16 residues. Trimming left V 4 bases short and J 5 bases short, with 18 bases between. CDR3: CASSSRPGGRDQPQHF. The CDR3 DNA follows: TGTGCCAGCAGCTCTAGACCGGGGGGCAGAGATCAGCCCCAGCATTTT.

The chain recombines TRBV10-2 with TRBJ2-1; 9 bases agree with TRBD1. With 10 bases clipped from V and 4 bases from J, the junction kept 8 bases outside the gene matches. The CDR3 totals 14 residues. Germline V CDR1 and CDR2: WSHSY, SAAADI. This chain's CDR3 is CATIRQGEYNEQFF. The CDR3 DNA follows: TGCGCCACGATCCGACAGGGGGAGTACAATGAGCAGTTCTTC.

This clone occurred once. The chain employs TRBV12-3 or TRBV12-4 and TRBJ2-7; 7 nucleotides align to TRBD1. Trimming cost V 3 bases and J 2 bases; bases outside gene matches: 1. The CDR3 has 13 residues. In nucleotides, the CDR3 is TGTGCCAGCAGTTTGGGACAGCCCTACGAGCAGTACTTC. Protein sequence: CASSLGQPYEQYF.

The J gene is TRBJ2-7, the V gene TRBV20-1; D is undetermined. V shed 3 bases and J shed 5 bases, with 11 bases lying between them. This CDR3 region has 12 residues. Germline CDR1 and CDR2: DFQATT and SNEGSKA (reference sequence). CDR3 protein: CSASYPADEQYF. Here the CDR3 DNA reads TGCAGTGCTAGTTACCCGGCGGACGAGCAGTACTTC.

This chain joins TRBV2 and TRBJ2-2; 8 bases fit TRBD1. The junction had 15 bases not matched to a gene; V was cut back by 10 bases and J by 5 bases. CDR1 and CDR2 (germline): SNHLY, FYNNEI. CDR3 length: 16 residues. The DNA for the CDR3 is TGTGCCATCTCCATCAGGGGGCGAAGGGGGACCGGGGAGCTGTTTTTT. As protein: CAISIRGRRGTGELFF.

The chain recombines TRBV18 with TRBJ1-3; 7 bases fit TRBD1. The CDR3 extends over 16 amino acids. V was clipped by 5 bases and J by 0 bases; unmatched bases: 7. The germline gives CDR1 KGHSH, CDR2 LQKENI. The CDR3 region is CASSVPTGNSGNTIYF. The CDR3 region has the DNA TGTGCCAGCTCAGTCCCGACAGGGAACTCTGGAAACACCATATATTTT.

V is TRBV4-1 and J is TRBJ2-1, with D possibly being TRBD1 (6 bases). V lost 3 bases and J 1 base, leaving 13 bases between the germline ends. Germline values: CDR1 MGHRA, CDR2 YSYEKL. CDR3 length equals 16 residues. The CDR3 DNA sequence: TGCGCCAGCAGCCAGCCCAGGGGTCCGTCCTACAATGAGCAGTTCTTC. As protein: CASSQPRGPSYNEQFF.

This chain connects TRBV18 to TRBJ2-1; a possible D gene is TRBD1 (6 bases). There are 12 residues in the CDR3. The V gene lost 4 bases and the J gene lost 6 bases, with 7 bases spanning the gap. Per germline, CDR1 KGHSH and CDR2 LQKENI. The CDR3 spells CASSHRVNEQFF. DNA of the CDR3: TGTGCCAGCTCACACAGGGTCAATGAGCAGTTCTTC. Filled out from reference TRBV18 and TRBJ2-1, the complete variable domain reads NAGVMQNPRHLVRRRGQEARLRCSPMKGHSHVYWYRQLPEEGLKFMVYLQKENIIDESGMPKERFSAEFPKEGPSILRIQQVVRGDSAAYFCASSHRVNEQFFGPGTRLTVL.

This clone was seen more than once but under ten times. The chain couples TRBV5-1 to TRBJ2-7; 8 bases match TRBD1. CDR1 and CDR2 (germline): SGHRS, YFSETQ. The V segment lost 5 bases and the J segment 4 bases; nucleotides outside the gene matches: 5. The CDR3 totals 13 residues. The CDR3 reads CASRGQGAYEQYF. CDR3 in DNA: TGCGCCAGCAGGGGGCAGGGGGCATACGAGCAGTACTTC. The full variable domain, its missing parts supplied by reference TRBV5-1 and TRBJ2-7, is KAGVTQTPRYLIKTRGQQVTLSCSPISGHRSVSWYQQTPGQGLQFLFEYFSETQRNKGNFPGRFSGRQFSNSRSEMNVSTLELGDSALYLCASRGQGAYEQYFGPGTRLTVT.

The J gene is TRBJ1-2, the V gene TRBV15; the D is unclear. CDR3 size: 16 residues. Trimming shortened V by 0 bases and J by 2 bases, and 13 bases separated the two germline ends. Germline V gene sequence: CDR1 LNHNV, CDR2 YYDKDF (reference sequence). The CDR3 here is CATSRERLNINYGYTF. CDR3 nucleotides: TGTGCCACCAGCAGAGAGAGACTGAACATCAACTATGGCTACACCTTC.